Below, 16 T cell receptor beta chains from the same sample are listed, as sequenced in a study of T cells in Graves' hyperthyroidism and ophthalmopathy. Amplification of TCR beta CDR3 regions was performed using RNA transcripts as template. First-round RT-PCR with HTBI primers amplified the TCR CDR3 region. TCRdb reprocessed the multiplex PCR reads with MiXCR, giving one entry per CDR3 protein. The data show fewer than 350,000 distinct CDR3 sequences, with roughly 15% seen just once and roughly 8.2% held by the top ten. Material for sequencing was blood. These receptors were collected from a woman aged 40 to 50 with Graves' hyperthyroidism.

The chain has TRBV5-4 and TRBJ2-3; 8 positions agree with TRBD1. From germline, CDR1 is SGHNT and CDR2 YYREEE (reference sequence). CDR3 size: 16 residues. V gave up 3 bases and J gave up 4 bases; unmatched junction bases: 10. CDR3 sequence reads: CASSSGQGGIADTQYF. CDR3 sequence (DNA): TGTGCCAGCAGCTCAGGACAGGGAGGCATTGCAGATACGCAGTATTTT.

This clonotype was seen ten or more times. The V call is TRBV12-3 or TRBV12-4, the J call TRBJ1-5; D remains ambiguous. The CDR3 covers 14 residues. V lost 6 bases to trimming and J lost 1 base, with 10 bases between them. The CDR3 sequence: CASRGTESNQPQHF. DNA of the CDR3: TGTGCCAGCAGGGGAACGGAAAGCAATCAGCCCCAGCATTTT.

The chain uses TRBV4-1 and TRBJ2-1; D not certain. The CDR3 spans 17 residues. V gave up 1 base and J gave up 2 bases, with 15 bases separating them. The germline V gene has CDR1 MGHRA and CDR2 YSYEKL. Here the CDR3 reads CASSQGSMDQTYNEQFF. The DNA of the CDR3 is TGCGCCAGCAGCCAAGGCTCTATGGACCAAACCTACAATGAGCAGTTCTTC.

This clonotype was found many times. CDR3 sequence: CASSLRSYGYTF. CDR3 coding DNA: TGTGCCAGCAGCCTCCGATCCTATGGCTACACCTTC. The chain combines TRBV12-3 or TRBV12-4 with TRBJ1-2; D uncertain. V lost 6 bases and J 4 bases, leaving 9 bases between the germline ends. This CDR3 is built from 12 residues.

Many counts were recorded for this clonotype. V is TRBV7-8 and J is TRBJ1-5; D gene uncertain. Deletions cut 6 bases from V and 5 bases from J, with 17 bases between. This CDR3 has 15 residues. CDR1 and CDR2 (germline): SGHVS, FQNEAQ. The CDR3 DNA follows: TGTGCCAGCAGTCTAGGAGGCAGTGTCTATCAGCCCCAGCATTTT. This codes for CASSLGGSVYQPQHF.

This clonotype was counted ten times or more. The rearrangement links TRBV6-1 to TRBJ1-5, with TRBD1 as a possible D gene (5 bases). The germline gives CDR1 MNHNS, CDR2 SASEGT. With 7 bases removed from V and 4 bases from J, the gap between germline ends came to 11 bases. The CDR3 totals 13 residues. CDR3 in DNA: TGTGCCAGCACCAGACAGCCGAATCAGCCCCAGCATTTT. It specifies CASTRQPNQPQHF.

The V gene is TRBV18, the J gene TRBJ1-2; the D is unclear. CDR3 length equals 13 residues. V lost 5 bases, J lost 2 bases, and 9 bases lay in between. Germline values: CDR1 KGHSH, CDR2 LQKENI. The CDR3 loop is CASSGDTNYGYTF. The CDR3 DNA follows: TGTGCCAGCTCAGGCGACACGAACTATGGCTACACCTTC.

The rearrangement joins TRBV20-1 to TRBJ2-7, with TRBD2 identical over 12 bases. Germline assignment: CDR1 DFQATT and CDR2 SNEGSKA (reference sequence). Germline trimming cut 2 bases from V and 3 bases from J; bases unmatched to any gene: 20. The CDR3 consists of 20 residues. The CDR3 nucleotides read TGCAGTGCTAGATCCTTCTCCCGTGGGGGCCAGACTAGCGGGAGCTACGAGCAGTACTTC. This codes for CSARSFSRGGQTSGSYEQYF.

The chain recombines TRBV5-6 with TRBJ2-5, with 7 bases fitting TRBD1. Germline V gene sequence: CDR1 SGHDT, CDR2 YYEEEE. CDR3 length: 16 amino acids. The ends lost 6 bases at V and 4 bases at J; junction bases unmatched: 15. Written as DNA, the CDR3 is TGTGCCAGCATCAATCTTTTAGAGGGGGCTGGAGAGACCCAGTACTTC. Residues: CASINLLEGAGETQYF. The full variable domain, in which reference TRBV5-6 and TRBJ2-5 provide the parts outside the CDR3, is DAGVTQSPTHLIKTRGQQVTLRCSPKSGHDTVSWYQQALGQGPQFIFQYYEEEERQRGNFPDRFSGHQFPNYSSELNVNALLLGDSALYLCASINLLEGAGETQYFGPGTRLLVL.

This clonotype was detected many times. This chain links TRBV12-3 or TRBV12-4 with TRBJ1-5, with unresolved D. Trimming pared 3 bases from V and 2 bases from J, leaving 14 bases between. The CDR3 runs 16 residues. The CDR3 loop is CASSFLGFAGNQPQHF. The CDR3 DNA follows: TGTGCCAGCAGTTTTTTAGGGTTCGCGGGCAATCAGCCCCAGCATTTT.

This clonotype showed up many times. The chain uses TRBV5-1 and TRBJ2-7; D unclear. This CDR3 contains 14 residues. The V gene's germline CDR1 is SGHRS and CDR2 YFSETQ. The V and J ends lost 0 bases and 2 bases respectively, with 9 bases between them. CDR3 amino acids: CASSLGISAYEQYF. For the CDR3, the DNA is TGCGCCAGCAGCTTGGGGATCTCAGCCTACGAGCAGTACTTC. Based on the CDR3 plus reference TRBV5-1 and TRBJ2-7, the full variable domain is KAGVTQTPRYLIKTRGQQVTLSCSPISGHRSVSWYQQTPGQGLQFLFEYFSETQRNKGNFPGRFSGRQFSNSRSEMNVSTLELGDSALYLCASSLGISAYEQYFGPGTRLTVT.

The sample holds many counts of this clonotype. This chain uses TRBV19 with TRBJ1-1; 9 bases align to TRBD1. The length of the CDR3 is 16 residues. The junction had 10 bases not matched to a gene; V was cut back by 5 bases and J by 3 bases. The germline V gene encodes CDR1 LNHDA and CDR2 SQIVND (reference sequence). As DNA, the CDR3 is TGTGCCAGTAGTCCACGACAGGGGGGGATGTACACTGAAGCTTTCTTT. Amino acid sequence: CASSPRQGGMYTEAFF.

The V gene is TRBV7-6, the J gene TRBJ1-3, with D perhaps matching TRBD1 (6 bases). Germline CDR1 is SGHVS and CDR2 is FNYEAQ. V was shortened by 5 bases and J by 1 base, with 15 bases between the two germline ends. The CDR3 loop spans 16 amino acids. The CDR3 loop is CASSQFPRGSGNTIYF. The DNA of the CDR3 is TGTGCCAGCAGCCAATTCCCGAGGGGGTCTGGAAACACCATATATTTT. Together with reference TRBV7-6 and TRBJ1-3, the CDR3 gives the full variable domain: GAGVSQSPRYKVTKRGQDVALRCDPISGHVSLYWYRQALGQGPEFLTYFNYEAQQDKSGLPNDRFSAERPEGSISTLTIQRTEQRDSAMYRCASSQFPRGSGNTIYFGEGSWLTVV.

This clonotype was detected only a few times. The genes are TRBV10-2 and TRBJ2-7; D tentatively reads TRBD1 or TRBD2 (5 bases each). The germline CDR1 and CDR2 sequences are WSHSY and SAAADI. Trimming left V 6 bases short and J 6 bases short, with 9 bases between. CDR3 size: 11 residues. Here the CDR3 reads CASSFGTEQYF. The CDR3 DNA is TGCGCCAGCAGCTTCGGGACCGAGCAGTACTTC.

This clonotype showed up many times. The rearrangement uses TRBV7-9 and TRBJ1-1; 9 bases match TRBD1. The CDR3 spans 14 residues. CDR1 is SEHNR, CDR2 FQNEAQ, per germline (reference sequence). J was trimmed by 4 bases and V by 5 bases; bases with no gene match: 5. CDR3 sequence: CASSTMGQGTEAFF. The DNA of the CDR3 is TGTGCCAGCAGCACCATGGGACAGGGCACTGAAGCTTTCTTT. Supplemented by reference TRBV7-9 and TRBJ1-1, the full variable domain reads DTGVSQNPRHKITKRGQNVTFRCDPISEHNRLYWYRQTLGQGPEFLTYFQNEAQLEKSRLLSDRFSAERPKGSFSTLEIQRTEQGDSAMYLCASSTMGQGTEAFFGQGTRLTVV.

This clonotype was observed at least ten times. The J gene is TRBJ1-2, the V gene TRBV25-1, with D tentatively TRBD1 (6 bases). Per the germline V gene, CDR1 is MGHDK and CDR2 is SYGVNS. Trimming took 10 bases from V and 2 from J, leaving 14 bases between them. The CDR3 is 13 residues long. CDR3 coding DNA: TGTGCCACATTCACTGACAGGAACTATGGCTACACCTTC. It encodes CATFTDRNYGYTF.